Each of the 3 T cell receptor beta chains below was sequenced from the same sample in a study of blood T cell repertoires in COVID-19. Profiled with immunoSEQ multiplex PCR; TCRdb holds only in-frame clones, not every one. Here the sample spans about 50,000 clones, roughly 90% being singletons. The sequencing input was peripheral blood. These receptors were obtained from a woman older than 75 with acute or convalescent COVID-19.

The chain carries TRBV6-2 or TRBV6-3 and TRBJ2-7; TRBD2 matches 7 bases. V trimming: 6 bases; J trimming: 2 bases; junction bases outside the gene matches: 13. This CDR3 comprises 16 residues. CDR1 is MNHEY, CDR2 SVGEGT, per germline. CDR3 sequence reads: CASSSAAGAGPYEQYF. The CDR3 bases are TGTGCCAGCAGCTCTGCCGCGGGAGCTGGCCCCTACGAGCAGTACTTC.

CDR3 loop: CASSPGQGGGGYTF. As DNA, the CDR3 is TGTGCCAGCAGCCCCGGACAGGGTGGAGGAGGCTACACCTTC. The chain uses TRBV7-9 and TRBJ1-2, with 8 bases matching TRBD1. Germline CDR1 SEHNR, CDR2 FQNEAQ (reference sequence). The trim removed 5 bases at V and 8 bases at J, leaving 10 bases unmatched. The CDR3 totals 14 residues.

The chain carries TRBV19 and TRBJ2-1, with 15 bases identical to TRBD2. The CDR3 length is 15 residues. J gave up 6 bases and V 6 bases, and 3 bases lay outside the gene matches. Germline values: CDR1 LNHDA, CDR2 SQIVND (reference sequence). Written as DNA, the CDR3 is TGTGCCAGTAGCTCGGGACTAGCGGGAGGCAATGAGCAGTTCTTC. Translated, it gives CASSSGLAGGNEQFF. The full variable domain, with the rest looked up from reference TRBV19 and TRBJ2-1, is DGGITQSPKYLFRKEGQNVTLSCEQNLNHDAMYWYRQDPGQGLRLIYYSQIVNDFQKGDIAEGYSVSREKKESFPLTVTSAQKNPTAFYLCASSSGLAGGNEQFFGPGTRLTVL.